This paragraph covers one TCR beta chain sequence. What this receptor recognizes is not known. The input lacks base qualities; no much larger clone sits a single base away. These data belong to a study of radiotherapy plus CTLA-4 blockade in lung cancer (dated by TCRdb to the late 2010s). Regarding the research as a whole: Among enrolled patients, 15% to 20% had an objective response and 25% to 35% reached disease control.

Results the study describes overall, beyond this receptor: TCR clones derived from tumors expanded in peripheral blood after treatment with radiotherapy and ipilimumab. The strongest predictors of response were reported to be early dynamic shifts in blood T cell clones along with a rise in serum interferon-beta following radiation.

The germline V and J ends show losses of 9 bases and 0 bases respectively, and no gene match explains 11 bases of the junction. Including the terminal cysteine and phenylalanine, the CDR3 comprises 16 residues. The read is trimmed to its CDR3 DNA, 48 bases read in frame from base 1. The germline V gene (reference sequence) specifies LNHDA as CDR1 and SQIVND as CDR2. The method behind the library was the immunoSEQ multiplex PCR assay. TCRdb mirrors the immuneACCESS table, restricted to in-frame sequences. Some clones are absent from its copies; in checked studies, under half trace to an unresolved V gene, and the reason for the others is unknown. Counted in this sample were approximately 52,000 clones; 65% to 85% of them appeared once. In total, the top ten clones hold around 2.4% of the sample. Focal radiation therapy combined with CTLA-4 blockade (ipilimumab) was tested in patients with chemo-refractory metastatic non-small-cell lung cancer.

The receptor's source is a human donor with non-small cell lung cancer whose response to radiotherapy plus ipilimumab could not be evaluated. Material: peripheral blood, obtained from a patient treated with radiotherapy plus ipilimumab. The chain links TRBV19 with TRBJ2-3, with 8 junctional bases fitting TRBD1. The DNA is as follows: TGTGCCAGCCAACCCCGGGACAGGTCTAGCACAGATACGCAGTATTTT. Its amino acids are CASQPRDRSSTDTQYF.